The 5 T cell receptor beta chains in this list originate from one sample, sequenced in a study of T cell changes during pregnancy in multiple sclerosis. Here immunoSEQ multiplex PCR was the method, and the copy in TCRdb shows in-frame clones only, minus some. The data hold 100,000 to 130,000 clones, with about 90% observed a single time. This material consisted of peripheral blood, taken in the third trimester of pregnancy. Source of these receptors: a female donor in good health, enrolled as a control in a pregnancy study.

The chain carries TRBV11-3 and TRBJ2-3, with 13 positions matching TRBD2. The CDR3 is 16 amino acids. V was pared by 4 bases and J by 4 bases, with 5 bases of the junction left unmatched. Looked up from germline, CDR1 is SGHNT and CDR2 is YENEEA. The CDR3 is CASSSLLAGGPDTQYF. CDR3 in DNA: TGTGCCAGCAGCTCCTTACTAGCGGGGGGGCCAGATACGCAGTATTTT.

The V call is TRBV6-1, the J call TRBJ2-7; D remains ambiguous. The CDR3 loop spans 18 amino acids. Looked up from germline, CDR1 is MNHNS and CDR2 is SASEGT. With 3 bases removed from V and 3 bases from J, the gap between germline ends came to 24 bases. The CDR3 DNA reads TGTGCCAGCAGTGATCTGGGCCAGCCGCCAGGTCCCCACTACGAGCAGTACTTC. It codes for CASSDLGQPPGPHYEQYF.

The gene calls are TRBV10-3 and TRBJ2-3; D call uncertain. This CDR3 is 16 amino acids long. Looked up from germline, CDR1 is ENHRY and CDR2 is SYGVKD. V lost 0 bases, J lost 0 bases, and 10 bases lay in between. CDR3 DNA: TGTGCCATCAGTGAGTCCGGCGGCCTGAGCACAGATACGCAGTATTTT. Translating gives CAISESGGLSTDTQYF.

The gene calls are TRBV19 and TRBJ1-1; no clear D gene. The germline gives CDR1 LNHDA, CDR2 SQIVND (reference sequence). Between the trimmed V and J ends, which lost 1 base and 1 base, there was a span of 10 bases. This CDR3 is built from 15 residues. The CDR3: CASSIGPGWNTEAFF. CDR3 bases: TGTGCCAGTAGTATAGGTCCGGGGTGGAACACTGAAGCTTTCTTT. The full variable domain, with the rest looked up from reference TRBV19 and TRBJ1-1, is DGGITQSPKYLFRKEGQNVTLSCEQNLNHDAMYWYRQDPGQGLRLIYYSQIVNDFQKGDIAEGYSVSREKKESFPLTVTSAQKNPTAFYLCASSIGPGWNTEAFFGQGTRLTVV.

The chain combines TRBV6-5 with TRBJ2-7; the match to TRBD1 covers 7 bases. Germline V gives CDR1 MNHEY, CDR2 SVGAGI. J was trimmed by 0 bases and V by 6 bases; bases with no gene match: 8. The CDR3 extends over 15 amino acids. The CDR3 loop is CASRLTQGVSYEQYF. The CDR3 nucleotides read TGTGCCAGCAGACTAACCCAGGGGGTCTCCTACGAGCAGTACTTC.